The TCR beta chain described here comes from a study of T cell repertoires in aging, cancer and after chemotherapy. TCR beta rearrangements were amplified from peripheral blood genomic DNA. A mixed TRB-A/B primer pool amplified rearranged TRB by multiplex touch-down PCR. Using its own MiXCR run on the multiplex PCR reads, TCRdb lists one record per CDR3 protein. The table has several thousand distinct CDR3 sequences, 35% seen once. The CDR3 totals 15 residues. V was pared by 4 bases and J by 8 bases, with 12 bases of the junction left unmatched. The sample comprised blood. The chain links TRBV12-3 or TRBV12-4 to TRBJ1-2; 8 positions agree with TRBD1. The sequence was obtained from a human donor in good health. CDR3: CASSSSQGDLTGYTF. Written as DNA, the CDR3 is TGTGCCAGCAGTTCCTCACAGGGGGATTTAACAGGCTACACCTTC.